This TCR beta chain is from a study of T cells in Graves' hyperthyroidism and ophthalmopathy. Study-wide background: Before treatment of any kind, peripheral blood was taken at initial diagnosis. Study-wide points: Most clonotypes expanded in thyroid above 0.001 were likewise present in blood.

Exclusion of patients followed from uncontrolled infection, other autoimmune disease, pregnancy or lactation. Extraction of PBMCs used around 9.6 ml of fresh peripheral blood. This clonotype was seen only a few times. What it binds is not known. Using RNA transcripts as the source, TCR beta CDR3 regions were amplified. RT-PCR in the first round (using the HTBI primer set) targeted the TCR CDR3. TCRdb independently ran MiXCR on the multiplex PCR reads; one entry per CDR3 protein. The sample has a few hundred thousand distinct CDR3 sequences; about 15% are singletons. This CDR3 spans 13 amino acids. Germline CDR1 is SGHNT and CDR2 is YENEEA. The V gene lost 5 bases and the J gene lost 5 bases, with 12 bases spanning the gap.

The sequencing input was blood. V usage is TRBV11-3 and J usage is TRBJ1-2; D not resolved. The receptor was derived from a woman between 50 and 59 years old with Graves' hyperthyroidism. The CDR3 sequence is CASSPDGRYGYTF. Here the CDR3 DNA reads TGTGCCAGCAGCCCAGACGGCAGATATGGCTACACCTTC. Drawing the rest from reference TRBV11-3 and TRBJ1-2, the complete variable domain is EAGVVQSPRYKIIEKKQPVAFWCNPISGHNTLYWYLQNLGQGPELLIRYENEEAVDDSQLPKDRFSAERLKGVDSTLKIQPAELGDSAVYLCASSPDGRYGYTFGSGTRLTVV.